The next 9 T cell receptor beta chains were all read from a single sample in a study of cytomegalovirus exposure and HLA in healthy donors. The table came from immunoSEQ multiplex PCR; TCRdb's copy has only in-frame clones and leaves some out. Of 150,000 to 180,000 clones listed, 75% to 90% are singletons. Material for sequencing was PBMCs. These receptors originate from a man between 18 and 35 years old in good health and CMV-seropositive.

The chain employs TRBV18 and TRBJ2-5; TRBD2 agrees at 9 bases. V gave up 3 bases and J gave up 2 bases; unmatched junction bases: 10. There are 17 residues in the CDR3. Germline V gene data show CDR1 as KGHSH and CDR2 as LQKENI. CDR3 sequence: CASSPVRGGGIQETQYF. CDR3 coding DNA: TGTGCCAGCTCACCGGTTCGCGGGGGGGGCATACAAGAGACCCAGTACTTC. Using reference TRBV18 and TRBJ2-5 for the parts outside the CDR3, the full variable domain is NAGVMQNPRHLVRRRGQEARLRCSPMKGHSHVYWYRQLPEEGLKFMVYLQKENIIDESGMPKERFSAEFPKEGPSILRIQQVVRGDSAAYFCASSPVRGGGIQETQYFGPGTRLLVL.

This chain links TRBV7-2 with TRBJ2-7, with 7 bases aligning to TRBD2. This CDR3 region has 14 residues. Trimming at V came to 5 bases and at J to 3 bases, leaving 7 bases not matched to a gene. Germline CDR1 SGHTA, CDR2 FQGNSA. In nucleotides, the CDR3 is TGTGCCAGCAGCCCCGGCCGGGACTACTACGAGCAGTACTTC. Translation gives CASSPGRDYYEQYF.

The chain links TRBV12-1 to TRBJ2-1; the tabulated D call, TRBD1, remains unverified against the DNA. TRBV12-1 is tagged as a pseudogene. This CDR3 is built from 15 residues. CDR3 protein: CASISGQASYNEQFF. Here the CDR3 DNA reads TGTGCCAGCATTTCCGGACAGGCCTCCTACAATGAGCAGTTCTTC.

CDR3: CASSQVSGGSSYEQYF. CDR3 in DNA: TGTGCCAGCAGCCAAGTGTCTGGCGGCAGCTCCTACGAGCAGTACTTC. The chain has TRBV4-2 and TRBJ2-7, with D uncertain. Trimming stripped 1 base from V and 0 bases from J, with 13 bases between. CDR1 is LGHNA, CDR2 YNFKEQ, per germline. The CDR3 sequence is 16 residues long.

V usage is TRBV27 and J usage is TRBJ2-1; D remains unclear. Trimming removed 5 bases at V and 8 bases at J, with 22 bases between. This CDR3 has 16 residues. Per germline, CDR1 MNHEY and CDR2 SMNVEV (reference sequence). The CDR3 spells CASSAQQLISVDEQFF. The CDR3 region has the DNA TGTGCCAGCAGTGCTCAACAGCTAATCTCGGTGGATGAGCAGTTCTTC.

The CDR3 coding sequence is TGTGCCAGCAGCTTAGGGAATAGCGGGAGTTGGGAGACCCAGTACTTC. Encoded protein: CASSLGNSGSWETQYF. The genes are TRBV7-2 and TRBJ2-5, with 9 bases aligning to TRBD2. The V and J ends lost 1 base and 5 bases, in that order; junction bases with no gene match: 8. Per germline, CDR1 SGHTA and CDR2 FQGNSA. The CDR3 is made up of 16 amino acids.

V gene TRBV2 combines with J gene TRBJ2-3, with 9 bases lining up with TRBD2. Germline V gene data show CDR1 as SNHLY and CDR2 as FYNNEI. V lost 9 bases and J lost 0; bases outside the gene matches: 7. The CDR3 consists of 15 residues. The CDR3 spells CASRTSATSTDTQYF. The CDR3 region has the DNA TGTGCCAGTAGGACTAGCGCCACCAGCACAGATACGCAGTATTTT.

The CDR3 DNA reads TGTGCCAGCAGCCCTGGGACAGTTTACGAGCAGTACTTC. It translates to CASSPGTVYEQYF. This chain connects TRBV7-2 to TRBJ2-7, with 7 positions matching TRBD1. V lost 5 bases and J lost 4; bases outside the gene matches: 5. CDR1 is SGHTA, CDR2 FQGNSA, per germline. CDR3 length equals 13 residues.

The chain links TRBV30 to TRBJ1-2; 7 bases line up with TRBD1. J gave up 7 bases and V 4 bases, and 12 bases lay outside the gene matches. The CDR3 loop spans 14 amino acids. The germline CDR1 and CDR2 sequences are GTSNPN and SVGIG (reference sequence). The CDR3 DNA is TGTGCCTGGACTAGGGACAGCCGCACGGCTGGCTACACCTTC. Translating gives CAWTRDSRTAGYTF.